This T cell receptor (beta chain) stems from a study of T-cell memory formation after mild COVID-19. This clonotype has just a few counts. Its antigen is unidentified. Study outcomes and limitations: The authors left the SARS-CoV-2 specificity of second-wave clones peaking on day 37 unconfirmed. Shrinking CD4+ clones resided mostly in CM and EM, and CD8+ ones in EMRA. Contracting clones from day 15 to 85 showed balanced CD4/CD8; later expanders favored CD4+.

The CDR3 totals 14 residues. The germline CDR1 and CDR2 sequences are MNHEY and SVGAGI. V lost 5 bases to trimming and J lost 5 bases; unmatched junction nucleotides: 5. Employing constant-segment primers, 5'RACE generated TCR alpha and TCR beta cDNA libraries bearing sample barcodes and UMIs. TCRdb reanalysed the 5' RACE reads using MiXCR and keeps one entry per CDR3 protein. This repertoire shows around 100,000 distinct CDR3 sequences, 11% found once; its top ten account for roughly two fifths. Sequencing was done on a sample of PBMCs or a T cell subset sorted from them (not recorded which). This sequence joins TRBV6-5 and TRBJ1-2; TRBD1 agrees at 10 bases. This clonotype originated in a young man who had mild COVID-19 (a few samples of this study predate the infection). Cell type and time point are not known. This CDR3 reads CASSLGGQGYGYTF. The CDR3 nucleotides read TGTGCCAGCAGTCTGGGGGGACAGGGGTATGGCTACACCTTC.